The 28 T cell receptor beta chains below all came from one sample that was sequenced in a study of T cell repertoires in cytomegalovirus infection. A single record per CDR3 protein comes from TCRdb applying MiXCR to the reads. Seen here are approximately 180,000 distinct CDR3 sequences, approximately 18% observed once, and the top ten hold under 30%. The sequencing input was CD8+ T cells from PBMCs. These receptors were collected from a human donor in good health (CMV status not recorded). Some clones in this sample may be carry-over from other donors' samples.

In its sample, this clonotype was seen a few times. CDR3 residues: CASSYSRGPPNEQFF. In nucleotides, the CDR3 is TGTGCCAGCAGTTACTCGAGGGGACCCCCCAATGAGCAGTTCTTC. This chain uses TRBV6-5 with TRBJ2-1; D possibly matches TRBD1 or TRBD2 (5 bases each). CDR3 length equals 15 residues. Trimming shortened V by 0 bases and J by 6 bases, and 12 bases separated the two germline ends. Germline values: CDR1 MNHEY, CDR2 SVGAGI.

This chain connects TRBV7-4 to TRBJ2-5; either TRBD1 or TRBD2 may supply D (6 bases each). Deletions cut 8 bases from V and 3 bases from J, with 10 bases between. CDR3 length: 12 residues. CDR1 and CDR2 from the germline V gene are SGHVT and SQSDAQ. DNA of the CDR3: TGTGCCAGCTGCGGGGACAAAGAGACCCAGTACTTC. Its translation: CASCGDKETQYF.

The chain has TRBV7-6 and TRBJ2-3; no clear D. The CDR3 contains 15 residues. CDR1 and CDR2 from the germline V gene are SGHVS and FNYEAQ. V was clipped by 5 bases and J by 1 base, with 13 bases between them. CDR3 sequence reads: CASSLYSGGTDTQYF. In DNA form, the CDR3 reads TGTGCCAGCAGCCTATACAGTGGAGGCACAGATACGCAGTATTTT.

This chain uses TRBV6-1 with TRBJ1-5; D remains unclear. The CDR3 length is 15 residues. Trimming stripped 2 bases from V and 4 bases from J, with 12 bases between. Germline CDR1 and CDR2: MNHNS and SASEGT. The CDR3 loop reads CASSEYWQNNQPQHF. The DNA of the CDR3 is TGTGCCAGCAGTGAATACTGGCAGAATAATCAGCCCCAGCATTTT.

The chain uses TRBV4-1 and TRBJ1-5, with unresolved D. This CDR3 is built from 15 residues. CDR1 is MGHRA, CDR2 YSYEKL, per germline. V shed 1 base and J shed 7 bases, with 14 bases lying between them. The CDR3 DNA sequence: TGCGCCAGCAGCCAAGTCCGGACCACCCGGCAGCCCCAGCATTTT. This gives the protein CASSQVRTTRQPQHF.

This sequence joins TRBV27 and TRBJ1-1; D unresolved. The CDR3 is 12 amino acids. Trimming took 8 bases from V and 0 from J, leaving 7 bases between them. The germline gives CDR1 MNHEY, CDR2 SMNVEV (reference sequence). The CDR3 loop reads CASRGLNTEAFF. In DNA, the CDR3 is TGTGCCAGCCGCGGGTTGAACACTGAAGCTTTCTTT.

This chain uses TRBV11-2 with TRBJ2-3; TRBD2 agrees at 14 bases. J gave up 3 bases and V 5 bases, and 13 bases lay outside the gene matches. Germline V CDR1 and CDR2: SGHAT, FQNNGV. This CDR3 region has 19 residues. The CDR3 loop is CASSPAPGLAGERTDTQYF. CDR3 sequence (DNA): TGTGCCAGCAGCCCGGCGCCGGGACTAGCGGGGGAACGAACAGATACGCAGTATTTT.

The chain links TRBV28 to TRBJ2-7; D is tentatively TRBD1 or TRBD2 (7 bases each). Looked up from germline, CDR1 is MDHEN and CDR2 is SYDVKM. V was trimmed by 5 bases and J by 3 bases, leaving 14 bases between them. The CDR3 is 14 residues long. The CDR3 region has the DNA TGTGCCAGCAGTGCCAGGGGGGGGGTCTACGAGCAGTACTTC. As protein: CASSARGGVYEQYF.

This chain connects TRBV7-2 to TRBJ2-7; unclear D gene. The CDR3 runs 12 residues. V lost 6 bases and J 1 base, leaving 7 bases between the germline ends. Germline loops: CDR1 SGHTA, CDR2 FQGNSA. This chain's CDR3 is CASRTPSYEQYF. The CDR3, as DNA: TGTGCCAGCAGAACCCCATCCTACGAGCAGTACTTC.

This clonotype was seen only a few times. CDR3 DNA sequence: TGTGCCAGCAGCTTCTTCGGGACTAGGGTCCACGAGCAGTACTTC. Translation: CASSFFGTRVHEQYF. The rearrangement joins TRBV11-1 to TRBJ2-7; 8 bases are shared with TRBD2. The germline V gene encodes CDR1 SGHAT and CDR2 FQDESV (reference sequence). There are 15 residues in the CDR3. After removal of 3 bases from V and 5 bases from J, the junction contained 9 bases not matched to a gene.

The rearrangement links TRBV6-2 or TRBV6-3 to TRBJ2-1; D is unclear. This CDR3 comprises 16 residues. Trimming took off 7 bases at V and 6 bases at J, with 22 bases between the two ends. Germline lookup yields CDR1 MNHEY and CDR2 SVGEGT. This chain's CDR3 is CASIPTTRLGLNEQFF. The CDR3 DNA reads as TGTGCCAGCATTCCCACGACACGGCTAGGGCTCAATGAGCAGTTCTTC.

This clonotype was picked up a small number of times. The CDR3 is CASSYGPSRDTEAFF. In DNA, the CDR3 is TGTGCCAGCAGTTACGGCCCATCAAGGGACACTGAAGCTTTCTTT. The J gene is TRBJ1-1, the V gene TRBV6-8; no clear D. Looked up from germline, CDR1 is MNHGY and CDR2 is SAAAGT. V dropped 2 bases and J dropped 3 bases, with 13 bases sitting between them. The CDR3 totals 15 residues.

This clonotype has a handful of counts. The CDR3, as DNA: TGTGCCAGCAGCTCGGACCATAGCGGTCTCTCCTACGAGCAGTACTTC. Translation gives CASSSDHSGLSYEQYF. The chain links TRBV7-2 to TRBJ2-7, with D perhaps TRBD2 (6 bases). V lost 4 bases to trimming and J lost 0 bases, with 16 bases between them. This CDR3 spans 16 amino acids. Germline values: CDR1 SGHTA, CDR2 FQGNSA.

The rearrangement links TRBV7-9 to TRBJ2-2; D perhaps matches TRBD2 (5 bases). Germline V lookup: CDR1 SEHNR, CDR2 FQNEAQ (reference sequence). The CDR3 is made up of 13 amino acids. V dropped 5 bases and J dropped 6 bases, with 10 bases sitting between them. The CDR3 DNA follows: TGTGCCAGCAGCATCACGGGGTCCGGGGAGCTGTTTTTT. Translated, it gives CASSITGSGELFF.

The chain is built from TRBV14 and TRBJ1-2, with TRBD1 as a possible D gene (5 bases). Looked up from germline, CDR1 is SGHDN and CDR2 is FVKESK. This CDR3 comprises 14 residues. The ends were cut back, 0 bases at V and 8 bases at J, with 13 bases in the middle. Written as DNA, the CDR3 is TGTGCCAGCAGCCAAGATAGGAGGGGAAGGGGCTACACCTTC. Protein: CASSQDRRGRGYTF.

The chain couples TRBV7-3 to TRBJ1-1; D gene uncertain. The CDR3 consists of 13 residues. Germline V gives CDR1 SGHTA, CDR2 FQGTGA. V lost 7 bases, J lost 1 base, and 10 bases lay in between. The CDR3 protein is CASTRFRNTEAFF. CDR3 DNA: TGTGCCAGCACCCGATTCCGGAACACTGAAGCTTTCTTT. The full variable domain, completed using reference TRBV7-3 and TRBJ1-1, is GAGVSQTPSNKVTEKGKYVELRCDPISGHTALYWYRQSLGQGPEFLIYFQGTGAADDSGLPNDRFFAVRPEGSVSTLKIQRTERGDSAVYLCASTRFRNTEAFFGQGTRLTVV.

V is TRBV6-2 or TRBV6-3 and J is TRBJ2-3, with 9 positions matching TRBD1. With V trimmed by 2 bases and J by 4 bases, 10 bases remained unmatched. This CDR3 comprises 17 residues. Germline V gives CDR1 MNHEY, CDR2 SVGEGT. CDR3 in amino acids: CASSYTPGTGFSDTQYF. CDR3 nucleotide sequence: TGTGCCAGCAGTTACACGCCCGGGACAGGGTTCTCAGATACGCAGTATTTT.

This clonotype was seen more than once but under ten times. The chain carries TRBV29-1 and TRBJ1-2, with D unresolved. Germline lookup yields CDR1 SQVTM and CDR2 ANQGSEA. CDR3 length: 14 amino acids. V dropped 2 bases and J dropped 4 bases, with 14 bases sitting between them. The CDR3 here is CSVEHTGARYGYTF. CDR3 bases: TGCAGCGTTGAACACACGGGCGCTCGCTATGGCTACACCTTC.

This clonotype was observed a handful of times. The J gene is TRBJ2-1, the V gene TRBV6-2 or TRBV6-3; D possibly uses TRBD1 or TRBD2 (6 bases each). The ends were cut back, 6 bases at V and 1 base at J, with 13 bases in the middle. The CDR3 length is 15 residues. CDR1 MNHEY and CDR2 SVGEGT come from the germline V gene. CDR3: CASREGGGSYNEQFF. CDR3 DNA sequence: TGTGCCAGCAGGGAGGGGGGAGGTTCCTACAATGAGCAGTTCTTC.

This clonotype was seen at least ten times. The chain links TRBV7-9 to TRBJ1-4, with 8 nucleotides matching TRBD1. The CDR3 totals 13 residues. Losses at the gene ends were 5 bases for V and 8 bases for J; bases not matched to a gene: 4. Germline loops: CDR1 SEHNR, CDR2 FQNEAQ (reference sequence). The CDR3 reads CASSVDRDEKLFF. Written as DNA, the CDR3 is TGTGCCAGCAGCGTGGACAGGGACGAAAAACTGTTTTTT.

The chain links TRBV7-9 to TRBJ2-5, with D perhaps TRBD1 (5 bases). This CDR3 region has 13 residues. Trimming stripped 6 bases from V and 3 bases from J, with 11 bases between. The germline V gene has CDR1 SEHNR and CDR2 FQNEAQ (reference sequence). CDR3 nucleotides: TGTGCCAGCAGGGGTCAAGGGGAAGAGACCCAGTACTTC. It specifies CASRGQGEETQYF.

The chain recombines TRBV6-5 with TRBJ2-1; 10 bases map to TRBD2. The trim removed 5 bases at V and 7 bases at J, leaving 8 bases unmatched. This CDR3 is built from 15 residues. Germline-derived CDR1 and CDR2 are MNHEY and SVGAGI. As DNA, the CDR3 is TGTGCCAGCAGTCTTACTAGCGGGGTTGGTAATGAGCAGTTCTTC. This sequence encodes CASSLTSGVGNEQFF.

The V gene is TRBV4-1, the J gene TRBJ2-2, with D possibly being TRBD1 (5 bases). Germline CDR1 MGHRA, CDR2 YSYEKL. This CDR3 comprises 16 residues. The V end was cut by 3 bases, the J end by 0 bases, with 11 bases between. The CDR3 here is CASSQGPESNTGELFF. CDR3 bases: TGCGCCAGCAGCCAGGGGCCGGAATCGAACACCGGGGAGCTGTTTTTT.

This clonotype was counted between two and nine times. The V call is TRBV15, the J call TRBJ2-1; D gene uncertain. V dropped 0 bases and J dropped 5 bases, with 17 bases sitting between them. CDR1 is LNHNV and CDR2 is YYDKDF in the germline V gene (reference sequence). The CDR3 loop spans 17 amino acids. Written as DNA, the CDR3 is TGTGCCACCAGCAGAGATCACGGGCGGCTGCTTCACAATGAGCAGTTCTTC. Its protein is CATSRDHGRLLHNEQFF.

The J gene is TRBJ1-1, the V gene TRBV28, with D unclear. CDR1 is MDHEN, CDR2 SYDVKM, per germline. The CDR3 covers 10 residues. With 7 bases removed from V and 5 bases from J, the gap between germline ends came to 5 bases. This chain's CDR3 is CASIATEAFF. The CDR3 bases are TGTGCCAGCATCGCAACTGAAGCTTTCTTT.

This clonotype was recorded many times. The gene calls are TRBV9 and TRBJ2-1; a weak D match, TRBD2 (6 bases). There are 17 residues in the CDR3. The V gene lost 3 bases and the J gene lost 4 bases, with 20 bases spanning the gap. CDR1 is SGDLS and CDR2 is YYNGEE in the germline V gene. DNA of the CDR3: TGTGCCAGCAGCGACCACTTTGGGCGGGGCGAATACAATGAGCAGTTCTTC. Protein sequence: CASSDHFGRGEYNEQFF.

This clonotype was detected many times. V and J are TRBV12-3 or TRBV12-4 and TRBJ1-1, with D unresolved. Trimming took off 8 bases at V and 1 base at J, with 8 bases between the two ends. The CDR3 has 12 residues. The CDR3 bases are TGTGCCAGCCGAACGGGGAACACTGAAGCTTTCTTT. Its protein product is CASRTGNTEAFF.

This chain connects TRBV7-8 to TRBJ2-1, with TRBD2 identical over 12 bases. CDR3 length: 15 residues. The trim removed 4 bases at V and 7 bases at J, leaving 5 bases unmatched. Germline values: CDR1 SGHVS, CDR2 FQNEAQ. The CDR3 nucleotides read TGTGCCAGCAGCTCTAGCGGGGGGGCGAGGAATGAGCAGTTCTTC. Its protein is CASSSSGGARNEQFF.